The 26 T cell receptor beta chains below were found in one sample sequenced in a study of cytomegalovirus exposure and HLA in healthy donors. With 60 Vbeta and 13 Jbeta primers, the PCR was carried out. Repertoires were generated with immunoSEQ multiplex PCR, while TCRdb's copy carries only in-frame clones and drops some. Of 120,000 or so clones listed, approximately 86% were seen once; the top ten hold approximately 1.8%. The sequenced sample was PBMCs. These receptors all stem from a man aged 35 to 55 in good health and CMV-seronegative.

The chain employs TRBV29-1 and TRBJ1-1; possibly TRBD1 for D (5 bases). CDR1 and CDR2 (germline): SQVTM, ANQGSEA. V dropped 2 bases and J dropped 1 base, with 14 bases sitting between them. The CDR3 consists of 15 residues. The CDR3 DNA sequence: TGCAGCGTTGAAACCGGACATCTGACGAACACTGAAGCTTTCTTT. This encodes CSVETGHLTNTEAFF. Based on the CDR3 plus reference TRBV29-1 and TRBJ1-1, the full variable domain is SAVISQKPSRDICQRGTSLTIQCQVDSQVTMMFWYRQQPGQSLTLIATANQGSEATYESGFVIDKFPISRPNLTFSTLTVSNMSPEDSSIYLCSVETGHLTNTEAFFGQGTRLTVV.

V usage is TRBV5-1 and J usage is TRBJ1-1, with D unresolved. Deletions cut 3 bases from V and 10 bases from J, with 16 bases between. Germline loops: CDR1 SGHRS, CDR2 YFSETQ. CDR3 length: 13 amino acids. CDR3 amino acids: CASSYQDLSGAFF. CDR3 coding DNA: TGCGCCAGCAGCTACCAGGACTTGTCGGGAGCTTTCTTT.

This chain uses TRBV5-6 with TRBJ2-7; D is possibly TRBD1 (5 bases). The V gene's germline CDR1 is SGHDT and CDR2 YYEEEE. Trimming took 4 bases from V and 6 from J, leaving 20 bases between them. The CDR3 consists of 15 residues. CDR3 bases: TGTGCCAGCAGCGCGGACATGCGTTCAAGAGGCGAGCAGTACTTC. Amino acid sequence: CASSADMRSRGEQYF.

This rearrangement joins TRBV2 to TRBJ1-1, with D possibly matching TRBD1 (5 bases). The CDR3 consists of 14 residues. Per the germline V gene, CDR1 is SNHLY and CDR2 is FYNNEI. Between the trimmed V and J ends, which lost 6 bases and 6 bases, there was a span of 17 bases. The chain's CDR3 is CASRTHSGGAEAFF. For the CDR3, the DNA is TGTGCCAGCAGGACCCACTCTGGGGGGGCTGAAGCTTTCTTT.

J is TRBJ2-3 and V is TRBV6-5, with 9 bases identical to TRBD1. Trimming removed 4 bases from V and 1 base from J; junction bases left unmatched: 3. The CDR3 contains 15 residues. Germline assignment: CDR1 MNHEY and CDR2 SVGAGI. The CDR3 sequence: CASSLRTGGTDTQYF. CDR3 DNA sequence: TGTGCCAGCAGTTTGAGGACAGGGGGCACAGATACGCAGTATTTT.

The rearrangement links TRBV4-3 to TRBJ2-1; a possible D gene is TRBD2 (5 bases). Germline CDR1 LGHNA, CDR2 YSLEER. CDR3 size: 15 residues. V dropped 1 base and J dropped 0 bases, with 7 bases sitting between them. The CDR3 nucleotides read TGCGCCAGCAGCCAAGGAGGGAGCTCCTACAATGAGCAGTTCTTC. Encoded protein: CASSQGGSSYNEQFF.

The chain has TRBV6-5 and TRBJ2-3; 12 nucleotides align to TRBD2. After removal of 4 bases from V and 5 bases from J, the junction contained 7 bases not matched to a gene. Germline V gives CDR1 MNHEY, CDR2 SVGAGI. CDR3 length: 16 residues. CDR3 sequence reads: CASSSSGLAGKDTQYF. DNA of the CDR3: TGTGCCAGCAGTTCTTCTGGACTAGCGGGGAAAGATACGCAGTATTTT.

The chain is built from TRBV7-2 and TRBJ1-5, with D perhaps matching TRBD1 (5 bases). This CDR3 has 14 residues. V dropped 5 bases and J dropped 4 bases, with 12 bases sitting between them. From germline, CDR1 is SGHTA and CDR2 FQGNSA. CDR3 in amino acids: CASSARGLNQPQHF. CDR3 DNA sequence: TGTGCCAGCAGCGCCCGGGGACTTAATCAGCCCCAGCATTTT.

CDR3 sequence (DNA): TGTGCCACCAGCAGAGATTGGGACAGTTTAAATGAGCAGTTCTTC. This sequence encodes CATSRDWDSLNEQFF. The rearrangement joins TRBV15 to TRBJ2-1; 7 nucleotides match TRBD1. V shed 0 bases and J 7 bases; nucleotides not matched to a gene: 6. Germline V gene sequence: CDR1 LNHNV, CDR2 YYDKDF (reference sequence). There are 15 residues in the CDR3.

The rearrangement links TRBV9 to TRBJ2-1; 11 nucleotides align to TRBD2. Trimming removed 4 bases from V and 7 bases from J; junction bases left unmatched: 10. Germline V lookup: CDR1 SGDLS, CDR2 YYNGEE. The CDR3 sequence is 16 residues long. Written as DNA, the CDR3 is TGTGCCAGCAGCCCAGGTACTAGCGGGGGAGGGAATGAGCAGTTCTTC. Translated: CASSPGTSGGGNEQFF.

The genes are TRBV2 and TRBJ2-2; 9 nucleotides match TRBD1. CDR3 length: 15 residues. With 6 bases clipped from V and 3 bases from J, the junction kept 5 bases outside the gene matches. CDR1 is SNHLY and CDR2 is FYNNEI in the germline V gene. The CDR3 loop reads CASSGTGRDTGELFF. The CDR3 DNA reads as TGTGCCAGCAGCGGGACAGGGCGGGACACCGGGGAGCTGTTTTTT. Full variable domain (outside the CDR3, taken from reference TRBV2 and TRBJ2-2): EPEVTQTPSHQVTQMGQEVILRCVPISNHLYFYWYRQILGQKVEFLVSFYNNEISEKSEIFDDQFSVERPDGSNFTLKIRSTKLEDSAMYFCASSGTGRDTGELFFGEGSRLTVL.

This chain joins TRBV5-1 and TRBJ1-4; the D gene is possibly TRBD1 (6 bases). The germline V gene encodes CDR1 SGHRS and CDR2 YFSETQ. The CDR3 has 14 residues. V shed 4 bases and J shed 8 bases, with 15 bases lying between them. CDR3 sequence reads: CASSPGAATEKLFF. Written as DNA, the CDR3 is TGCGCCAGCAGCCCAGGGGCCGCTACGGAAAAACTGTTTTTT.

This clone is a singleton in its sample. This chain links TRBV10-3 with TRBJ1-5; D is ambiguous. V lost 11 bases to trimming and J lost 0 bases, with 11 bases between them. The V gene's germline CDR1 is ENHRY and CDR2 SYGVKD. The CDR3 runs to 13 residues. The CDR3: CAGASNSNQPQHF. As DNA, the CDR3 is TGTGCCGGCGCTAGTAATAGCAATCAGCCCCAGCATTTT.

The chain carries TRBV28 and TRBJ1-1, with D possibly TRBD1 on 5 matching bases. CDR3 length equals 13 residues. Germline CDR1 MDHEN, CDR2 SYDVKM. V gave up 4 bases and J gave up 3 bases, with 9 bases separating them. The CDR3 is CASSSPGHTEAFF. The CDR3 DNA reads as TGTGCCAGCAGTTCCCCAGGGCACACTGAAGCTTTCTTT.

The V call is TRBV6-5, the J call TRBJ2-2; D remains unclear. Germline V gene data show CDR1 as MNHEY and CDR2 as SVGAGI. The CDR3 has 11 amino acids. Trimming took off 6 bases at V and 4 bases at J, with 3 bases between the two ends. The CDR3 protein is CASRATGELFF. CDR3 nucleotide sequence: TGTGCCAGCAGGGCCACCGGGGAGCTGTTTTTT.

The V and J genes are TRBV7-9 and TRBJ1-6, with 8 bases identical to TRBD1. The CDR3 spans 16 residues. The germline CDR1 and CDR2 sequences are SEHNR and FQNEAQ (reference sequence). With V trimmed by 1 base and J by 6 bases, 5 bases remained unmatched. CDR3 sequence: CASSLGTGLVNSPLHF. CDR3 coding DNA: TGTGCCAGCAGCTTAGGGACAGGGCTGGTTAATTCACCCCTCCACTTT.

Concerning this clone itself: Mismatch with germline at one junction end may stem from a read error. The chain is built from TRBV5-1 and TRBJ1-2; 10 bases are shared with TRBD1. CDR1 SGHRS and CDR2 YFSETQ come from the germline V gene. The CDR3 spans 15 residues. CDR3 residues: CANSTDRGHGYGYTF. The DNA of the CDR3 is TGCGCCAACAGCACCGACAGGGGGCATGGGTATGGCTACACCTTC. Based on the CDR3 plus reference TRBV5-1 and TRBJ1-2, the full variable domain is KAGVTQTPRYLIKTRGQQVTLSCSPISGHRSVSWYQQTPGQGLQFLFEYFSETQRNKGNFPGRFSGRQFSNSRSEMNVSTLELGDSALYLCANSTDRGHGYGYTFGSGTRLTVV.

V is TRBV27 and J is TRBJ1-1; 8 bases are shared with TRBD1. CDR1 and CDR2 from the germline V gene are MNHEY and SMNVEV (reference sequence). There are 14 residues in the CDR3. V shed 2 bases, J shed 8 bases, and the junction held 7 bases outside the gene matches. CDR3 in amino acids: CASSLTQGAAEAFF. In DNA, the CDR3 is TGTGCCAGCAGTTTAACCCAGGGGGCAGCGGAAGCTTTCTTT.

V is TRBV2 and J is TRBJ1-4; tentatively, D is TRBD1 (6 bases). The germline CDR1 and CDR2 sequences are SNHLY and FYNNEI. V was clipped by 6 bases and J by 7 bases, with 12 bases between them. The CDR3 is made up of 13 amino acids. In nucleotides, the CDR3 is TGTGCCAGCAGCAGGGGCTGGAGTGAAAAACTGTTTTTT. Translating gives CASSRGWSEKLFF.

The chain joins TRBV6-5 to TRBJ1-5; TRBD1 aligns across 8 bases. V shed 6 bases, J shed 4 bases, and the junction held 8 bases outside the gene matches. Germline loops: CDR1 MNHEY, CDR2 SVGAGI. The CDR3 spans 15 residues. This chain's CDR3 is CASRRGTGPNQPQHF. CDR3 nucleotides: TGTGCCAGCAGACGAGGGACAGGACCTAATCAGCCCCAGCATTTT.

The V and J genes are TRBV28 and TRBJ2-1, with D possibly matching TRBD2 (5 bases). From germline, CDR1 is MDHEN and CDR2 SYDVKM. V gave up 5 bases and J gave up 2 bases, with 10 bases separating them. This CDR3 is 14 amino acids long. In nucleotides, the CDR3 is TGTGCCAGCAGTCCCAGCGGTCCCTACAATGAGCAGTTCTTC. Protein product: CASSPSGPYNEQFF.

V usage is TRBV6-1 and J usage is TRBJ1-4; D is undetermined. The CDR3 has 13 amino acids. Germline values: CDR1 MNHNS, CDR2 SASEGT. V was cut by 8 bases and J by 4 bases, with 11 bases left in between. CDR3 sequence reads: CASVGGSNEKLFF. In nucleotides, the CDR3 is TGTGCCAGCGTCGGAGGGAGTAATGAAAAACTGTTTTTT.

This sequence joins TRBV2 and TRBJ2-1, with TRBD2 matching over 10 bases. CDR3 length: 15 residues. From germline, CDR1 is SNHLY and CDR2 FYNNEI. J lost 12 bases, V lost 4 bases, and 12 bases had no gene match. The CDR3 DNA reads as TGTGCCAGCAGTGGAGCAAGCGGGGGGGCATCGGGGCAGTTCTTC. Its translation is CASSGASGGASGQFF.

For the CDR3, the DNA is TGTGCCAGCCACAGGACAGGGAACACCGGGGAGCTGTTTTTT. Translating gives CASHRTGNTGELFF. V gene TRBV18 combines with J gene TRBJ2-2; 7 nucleotides match TRBD1. Per the germline V gene, CDR1 is KGHSH and CDR2 is LQKENI. The V gene end was trimmed by 8 bases and the J gene end by 1 base; junction bases not matched to a gene: 4. This CDR3 contains 14 residues.

The rearrangement links TRBV6-1 to TRBJ2-3; perhaps TRBD2 as D (7 bases). CDR3 length: 17 residues. With 1 base removed from V and 1 base from J, the gap between germline ends came to 15 bases. Germline V CDR1 and CDR2: MNHNS, SASEGT. The CDR3 sequence is CASSEGMGGAGTDTQYF. Written as DNA, the CDR3 is TGTGCCAGCAGTGAAGGAATGGGGGGGGCTGGCACAGATACGCAGTATTTT.

The chain carries TRBV15 and TRBJ2-7; 8 nucleotides align to TRBD1. This CDR3 has 13 amino acids. Trimming took 7 bases from V and 0 from J; bases not matched to a gene: 2. Per germline, CDR1 LNHNV and CDR2 YYDKDF (reference sequence). CDR3 loop: CATTGQASYEQYF. CDR3 nucleotides: TGTGCCACCACGGGACAGGCCTCCTACGAGCAGTACTTC.